The 22 T cell receptor beta chains below were found in one sample sequenced in a study of T cell responses to AZD1222 COVID-19 vaccine. Clones were sequenced by immunoSEQ multiplex PCR, and TCRdb holds only the in-frame ones, with some missing. The sample lists 80,000 to 100,000 clones; roughly 86% were seen once. The starting material was peripheral blood, obtained 28 days after the second AZD1222 dose. The receptors come from an adult who received the AZD1222 COVID-19 vaccine.

CDR3 in amino acids: CASQRAGPYNEQFF. DNA for the CDR3: TGTGCCAGCCAGAGGGCTGGACCCTACAATGAGCAGTTCTTC. J is TRBJ2-1 and V is TRBV5-4; D may be TRBD2 (5 bases). The CDR3 extends over 14 amino acids. CDR1 is SGHNT, CDR2 YYREEE, per germline (reference sequence). Trimming removed 7 bases from V and 2 bases from J, with 13 bases in between. The full variable domain, with the rest looked up from reference TRBV5-4 and TRBJ2-1, is ETGVTQSPTHLIKTRGQQVTLRCSSQSGHNTVSWYQQALGQGPQFIFQYYREEENGRGNFPPRFSGLQFPNYSSELNVNALELDDSALYLCASQRAGPYNEQFFGPGTRLTVL.

The rearrangement uses TRBV19 and TRBJ1-5; no clear D. In germline, CDR1 is LNHDA, CDR2 SQIVND (reference sequence). The CDR3 length is 15 residues. Trimming took 1 base from V and 0 from J, leaving 7 bases between them. Written as DNA, the CDR3 is TGTGCCAGTAGTATAGGCAGCCGTAGCAATCAGCCCCAGCATTTT. It encodes CASSIGSRSNQPQHF.

Only one count was recorded for this clone. V and J are TRBV9 and TRBJ2-1; no clear D gene. Germline V gives CDR1 SGDLS, CDR2 YYNGEE. The CDR3 totals 14 residues. Deletions cut 0 bases from V and 8 bases from J, with 12 bases between. The CDR3 reads CASSVGTGTHEQFF. The CDR3 bases are TGTGCCAGCAGCGTAGGAACTGGCACACATGAGCAGTTCTTC.

The rearrangement joins TRBV7-6 to TRBJ2-1; TRBD1 agrees at 7 bases. CDR3 length: 14 amino acids. With V trimmed by 3 bases and J by 3 bases, 2 bases remained unmatched. The germline gives CDR1 SGHVS, CDR2 FNYEAQ. The CDR3 spells CASSFDRDYNEQFF. Here the CDR3 DNA reads TGTGCCAGCAGCTTTGACAGGGACTACAATGAGCAGTTCTTC.

In DNA, the CDR3 is TGCAGCGTTGATCAGGGCCAAGAGACCCAGTACTTC. This encodes CSVDQGQETQYF. The J gene is TRBJ2-5, the V gene TRBV29-1, with a tentative D call TRBD1 (5 bases). Trimming removed 3 bases at V and 1 base at J, with 6 bases between. The CDR3 contains 12 residues. CDR1 SQVTM and CDR2 ANQGSEA come from the germline V gene. Variable domain in full (rest from reference TRBV29-1 and TRBJ2-5): SAVISQKPSRDICQRGTSLTIQCQVDSQVTMMFWYRQQPGQSLTLIATANQGSEATYESGFVIDKFPISRPNLTFSTLTVSNMSPEDSSIYLCSVDQGQETQYFGPGTRLLVL.

The chain recombines TRBV13 with TRBJ2-7; TRBD2 matches at 11 bases. The CDR3 contains 16 residues. V lost 4 bases and J lost 1; bases outside the gene matches: 6. The germline V gene has CDR1 PRHDT and CDR2 FYEKMQ (reference sequence). The CDR3 loop is CASSSLGLAASYEQYF. The CDR3 DNA reads as TGTGCCAGCAGCTCTCTGGGACTAGCGGCATCCTACGAGCAGTACTTC.

V gene TRBV30 combines with J gene TRBJ1-1; no firm D call. The germline CDR1 and CDR2 sequences are GTSNPN and SVGIG (reference sequence). The CDR3 totals 14 residues. V lost 3 bases and J lost 6, with 17 bases in between. CDR3 protein: CAWSPFMAESEAFF. The DNA of the CDR3 is TGTGCCTGGAGCCCTTTCATGGCTGAATCTGAAGCTTTCTTT.

CDR3 sequence: CASRTLAAPYEQYF. CDR3 DNA sequence: TGCGCCAGCAGGACCTTAGCGGCCCCCTACGAGCAGTACTTC. The chain joins TRBV5-1 to TRBJ2-7, with D perhaps TRBD2 (6 bases). The germline V gene encodes CDR1 SGHRS and CDR2 YFSETQ. With 5 bases removed from V and 2 bases from J, the gap between germline ends came to 14 bases. The CDR3 is 14 residues long.

The chain has TRBV13 and TRBJ1-1; D unresolved. The CDR3 loop spans 12 amino acids. Per germline, CDR1 PRHDT and CDR2 FYEKMQ (reference sequence). Trimming took off 1 base at V and 10 bases at J, with 10 bases between the two ends. The CDR3 loop reads CASSLEAIGAFF. DNA for the CDR3: TGTGCCAGCAGCTTAGAGGCCATCGGAGCTTTCTTT.

DNA for the CDR3: TGTGCCAGCAGCCAAGAATACGGGGGGTCCACCGGGGAGCTGTTTTTT. It translates to CASSQEYGGSTGELFF. The V gene is TRBV4-2, the J gene TRBJ2-2; TRBD2 agrees at 7 bases. The CDR3 consists of 16 residues. Germline V lookup: CDR1 LGHNA, CDR2 YNFKEQ. Unmatched junction bases numbered 5, after V lost 0 bases and J lost 4 bases.

The chain carries TRBV28 and TRBJ2-2, with TRBD1 matching 7 bases. The CDR3 loop spans 17 amino acids. From germline, CDR1 is MDHEN and CDR2 SYDVKM. Trimming removed 6 bases from V and 0 bases from J; junction bases left unmatched: 10. CDR3 sequence: CASRYTGAIANTGELFF. The CDR3 nucleotides are TGTGCCAGCAGGTATACAGGGGCCATAGCGAACACCGGGGAGCTGTTTTTT.

J is TRBJ2-2 and V is TRBV5-1; D is ambiguous. The germline V gene has CDR1 SGHRS and CDR2 YFSETQ. The germline V and J ends were trimmed by 0 bases and 6 bases, with 9 bases remaining between them. The CDR3 spans 14 residues. In DNA form, the CDR3 reads TGCGCCAGCAGCTTGGATGGGCAGGCCGGGGAGCTGTTTTTT. Amino acid sequence: CASSLDGQAGELFF.

Here the CDR3 DNA reads TGTGCCAGCAGCGCACCCCGGGACAGGGGGTATATCGGCGAGCAGTACTTC. Its translation: CASSAPRDRGYIGEQYF. The gene calls are TRBV11-2 and TRBJ2-7, with 11 bases identical to TRBD1. The length of the CDR3 is 17 residues. V lost 5 bases, J lost 6 bases, and 15 bases stayed unmatched. CDR1 is SGHAT, CDR2 FQNNGV, per germline.

The chain has TRBV14 and TRBJ2-1, with 10 bases lining up with TRBD2. This CDR3 is built from 14 residues. V lost 4 bases to trimming and J lost 6 bases; unmatched junction nucleotides: 3. Germline V gives CDR1 SGHDN, CDR2 FVKESK. The CDR3, as DNA: TGTGCCAGCAGCCTTAGCGGGAGGTCCAATGAGCAGTTCTTC. Protein: CASSLSGRSNEQFF. Based on the CDR3 plus reference TRBV14 and TRBJ2-1, the full variable domain is EAGVTQFPSHSVIEKGQTVTLRCDPISGHDNLYWYRRVMGKEIKFLLHFVKESKQDESGMPNNRFLAERTGGTYSTLKVQPAELEDSGVYFCASSLSGRSNEQFFGPGTRLTVL.

The rearrangement uses TRBV7-8 and TRBJ1-2, with D uncertain. This CDR3 is built from 15 residues. Germline V gene sequence: CDR1 SGHVS, CDR2 FQNEAQ. V was pared by 5 bases and J by 1 base, with 14 bases between. This CDR3 is CASSPWQAGNYGYTF. DNA for the CDR3: TGTGCCAGCAGCCCATGGCAGGCTGGTAACTATGGCTACACCTTC.

V gene TRBV28 combines with J gene TRBJ2-3, with D tentatively TRBD2 (6 bases). Germline CDR1 and CDR2: MDHEN and SYDVKM. V was pared by 3 bases and J by 2 bases, with 9 bases between. The CDR3 consists of 14 residues. In DNA, the CDR3 is TGTGCCAGCAGTTTGAGCGGGTACACAGATACGCAGTATTTT. Residues: CASSLSGYTDTQYF.

This chain joins TRBV19 and TRBJ1-5; tentative D call: TRBD1 (5 bases). Germline assignment: CDR1 LNHDA and CDR2 SQIVND (reference sequence). The CDR3 totals 15 residues. Trimming removed 4 bases at V and 7 bases at J, with 17 bases between. CDR3 coding DNA: TGTGCCAGTAGTAGGGACTCCAACTGGGGACAGCCCCAGCATTTT. Translation: CASSRDSNWGQPQHF.

The gene calls are TRBV4-2 and TRBJ1-6; D is unclear. This CDR3 is built from 18 residues. V lost 2 bases and J 7 bases, leaving 21 bases between the germline ends. The germline gives CDR1 LGHNA, CDR2 YNFKEQ. DNA of the CDR3: TGTGCCAGCAGCCAACTTATCCCCGCGCACGGCAGCAATTCACCCCTCCACTTT. Translating it yields CASSQLIPAHGSNSPLHF.

The CDR3 region is CASRRDNSPLHF. CDR3 DNA sequence: TGCGCCAGCCGCAGGGACAATTCACCCCTCCACTTT. This chain links TRBV5-1 with TRBJ1-6, with D perhaps TRBD1 (5 bases). The CDR3 contains 12 residues. CDR1 SGHRS and CDR2 YFSETQ come from the germline V gene. The V end was cut by 7 bases, the J end by 7 bases, with 9 bases between.

The chain links TRBV7-2 to TRBJ1-1; D is undetermined. Germline V gene lookup returns CDR1 SGHTA and CDR2 FQGNSA. This CDR3 is 15 amino acids long. Between the trimmed V and J ends, which lost 0 bases and 0 bases, there was a span of 8 bases. The CDR3 nucleotides read TGTGCCAGCAGCTTAGCCGGGGTATTGAACACTGAAGCTTTCTTT. Translating it yields CASSLAGVLNTEAFF.

A few counts support this clone. This chain links TRBV19 with TRBJ2-7; 14 positions agree with TRBD2. Per germline, CDR1 LNHDA and CDR2 SQIVND (reference sequence). This CDR3 comprises 15 residues. J was trimmed by 2 bases and V by 4 bases; bases with no gene match: 1. The CDR3 spells CASSKGLAGAYEQYF. The CDR3, as DNA: TGTGCCAGTAGTAAGGGACTAGCGGGGGCCTACGAGCAGTACTTC.

This clone was seen a handful of times. The chain employs TRBV6-5 and TRBJ2-2; possibly TRBD1 for D (6 bases). This CDR3 has 14 residues. Germline assignment: CDR1 MNHEY and CDR2 SVGAGI. The V end was cut by 7 bases, the J end by 7 bases, with 16 bases between. CDR3 sequence (DNA): TGTGCCAGCAACCCCACAGGGATCGGCGGGGAGCTGTTTTTT. Translation: CASNPTGIGGELFF.